Presented here are 3 T cell receptor beta chains from one specimen sequenced in a study of shared clonotypes between healthy human individuals (dated by TCRdb to the early 2020s). The protocol used for the library was the immunoSEQ multiplex PCR assay. The table was pulled from immuneACCESS by TCRdb, which kept in-frame rearrangements only. Such tables lose some clones; where checked, under half of the loss comes from unresolved V genes, and the rest has no known cause. The sample includes over 2 million clones, with over 85% observed a single time. Of the sample, about 0.13% falls within the top ten clones. The sample consisted of naive CD4+ T cells sorted from blood. The label giving this sample's cell subset or site can be read as: CD45RA+ positively selected. The source of these receptors is a man between 18 and 35 years old in good health.

Comment on this clone: Other DNA sequences in this sample translate to the same CDR3. The genes are TRBV18 and TRBJ2-1; the match to TRBD2 covers 12 bases. This CDR3 has 15 amino acids. After removal of 3 bases from V and 3 bases from J, the junction contained 0 bases not matched to a gene. Germline V lookup: CDR1 KGHSH, CDR2 LQKENI. The CDR3 nucleotides read TGTGCCAGCTCACCGACTAGCGGGAGCTACAATGAGCAGTTCTTC. Translating it yields CASSPTSGSYNEQFF.

About this clone: A much larger clone lies a single base off, so this may be a read error. This sample also contains other DNA sequences that code for the same CDR3. The chain couples TRBV6-5 to TRBJ1-5; 9 bases are a match to TRBD1. CDR1 is MNHEY, CDR2 SVGAGI, per germline. The CDR3 has 14 amino acids. Trimming cost V 5 bases and J 6 bases; bases outside gene matches: 5. As DNA, the CDR3 is TGTGCCAGCAGTCCGGGACAGGGAGGTCAGCCCCAGCATTTT. This sequence encodes CASSPGQGGQPQHF.

This clone was recorded only once. The genes are TRBV19 and TRBJ2-7, with a tentative D call TRBD1 (6 bases). The germline CDR1 and CDR2 sequences are LNHDA and SQIVND (reference sequence). The CDR3 is 16 amino acids. The V end lost 0 bases, the J end lost 3 bases, and 15 bases lay between the germline ends. CDR3 nucleotides: TGTGCCAGTAGTATAGACCTACGACGGGACATCTACGAGCAGTACTTC. Translation gives CASSIDLRRDIYEQYF.